The present T cell receptor beta chain was sequenced within a study of blood T cell repertoires in COVID-19. The wider study: PBMCs, B-cell-depleted T cells, or T cells provided the cDNA or gDNA that made up the material.

From germline, CDR1 is SGHNT and CDR2 YYREEE (reference sequence). V trimming: 7 bases; J trimming: 7 bases; junction bases outside the gene matches: 22. The CDR3 is 19 amino acids. Individuals aged roughly 18 to 95 years were recruited from 20 to 25 US areas. Cohort 3 recovery required two negative PCRs, clearance, or symptom resolution. TCRdb's copy holds only in-frame clones and misses some; the assay was immunoSEQ multiplex PCR. This table holds approximately 450,000 clones, around 91% found once. Sequencing was performed on PBMCs or T cells enriched from blood (not recorded which). This chain joins TRBV5-4 and TRBJ2-1; 11 nucleotides match TRBD2. This clonotype originated in a man aged 30 to 45 who had recovered from COVID-19. CDR3 bases: TGTGCCAGCGGTGGGATCACTAGCGGGAGAAATTTTATGGAGAATGAGCAGTTCTTC. The encoded protein is CASGGITSGRNFMENEQFF.